This T cell receptor (beta chain) was obtained from a study of OX40 agonist ivuxolimab in advanced cancers. Study conclusions and caveats: Expanded clones belonging to CD8+ T cells outnumbered, on average, those of CD4+.

The count of this clone is one. What it recognizes is unknown. TCRdb's table, derived via immunoSEQ multiplex PCR, lists solely in-frame clones and lacks some. The sample has about 83,000 clones, 65% to 90% seen once. Individuals having autoimmune disease history or systemic immunosuppression were not enrolled. Germline V CDR1 and CDR2: SGHAT, FQNNGV. The ends were cut back, 3 bases at V and 6 bases at J, with 9 bases in the middle. The CDR3 spans 12 residues. The receptor's source is an adult with an advanced solid tumor such as melanoma, head and neck, liver or kidney cancer. The rearrangement links TRBV11-2 to TRBJ2-7; perhaps D is TRBD1 or TRBD2 (5 bases each). The sample in question was CD4+ or CD8+ T cells sorted from blood, obtained in a trial of the OX40 agonist ivuxolimab. CDR3: CASSLGVGEQYF. As DNA, the CDR3 is TGTGCCAGCAGCTTGGGGGTCGGCGAGCAGTACTTC.